This passage covers 4 T cell receptor beta chains from one sample sequenced in a study of Ad26.COV2.S vaccination and SARS-CoV-2 variants. Described treatment: 15 to 20 received Ad26.COV2.S at low or high dose, single or two shots; a few received placebo; per-sample allocation not given. Specimens were obtained on day 63 following the first vaccine or placebo injection. The table came from immunoSEQ multiplex PCR; TCRdb's copy has only in-frame clones and leaves some out. The profile shows fewer than 400,000 clones, almost 90% of them singletons. This specimen was peripheral blood, taken in a trial of Ad26.COV2.S vaccine versus placebo. Receptors originate from a person between 18 and 65 years old who received the Ad26.COV2.S COVID-19 vaccine or a placebo.

V and J are TRBV7-9 and TRBJ1-1; 7 bases match TRBD1. CDR1 and CDR2 (germline): SEHNR, FQNEAQ (reference sequence). V shed 5 bases and J 4 bases; nucleotides not matched to a gene: 4. This CDR3 is 13 amino acids long. The CDR3 reads CASSRGQPTEAFF. The DNA for the CDR3 is TGTGCCAGCAGCAGGGGACAGCCCACTGAAGCTTTCTTT.

V and J are TRBV6-6 and TRBJ1-3, with D tentatively TRBD1 (5 bases). Deletions cut 6 bases from V and 4 bases from J, with 16 bases between. CDR3 length equals 15 residues. Germline CDR1 and CDR2: MNHNY and SVGAGI (reference sequence). The CDR3 nucleotides are TGTGCCAGCAGCGGGGTCGAGGGGCGGGGAAACACCATATATTTT. It specifies CASSGVEGRGNTIYF.

This sequence joins TRBV13 and TRBJ2-1; 9 positions agree with TRBD1. From germline, CDR1 is PRHDT and CDR2 FYEKMQ (reference sequence). The V segment lost 1 base and the J segment 6 bases; nucleotides outside the gene matches: 7. The CDR3 consists of 16 residues. CDR3 region: CASSLEGTGRANEQFF. The CDR3 region has the DNA TGTGCCAGCAGCTTAGAGGGGACAGGGAGGGCCAATGAGCAGTTCTTC. The full variable domain, rest sourced from reference TRBV13 and TRBJ2-1, is AAGVIQSPRHLIKEKRETATLKCYPIPRHDTVYWYQQGPGQDPQFLISFYEKMQSDKGSIPDRFSAQQFSDYHSELNMSSLELGDSALYFCASSLEGTGRANEQFFGPGTRLTVL.

This clone has just one count. This sequence joins TRBV5-6 and TRBJ2-7, with D hard to call. Deletions cut 0 bases from V and 4 bases from J, with 2 bases between. CDR1 is SGHDT, CDR2 YYEEEE, per germline. This CDR3 region has 11 residues. The CDR3 DNA reads as TGTGCCAGCAGCTTGGAATACGAGCAGTACGTC. This sequence encodes CASSLEYEQYV.